This passage covers 22 T cell receptor beta chains from one sample sequenced in a study of molecular identifiers for immune sequencing clone quantification. TCRdb called the PCR reads again in MiXCR, with one record for every CDR3 protein. The table records some 580,000 distinct CDR3 sequences, less than 30% of them present only once. Sequenced material: naive CD8+ T cells from blood, with Jurkat cell RNA spiked in. Subset indicated: FACS-sorted CD8+CD4-CCR7+CD45RA+ naive T cells. Receptors originate from a human donor in good health. Some libraries in this study had Jurkat cell RNA spiked in.

A few counts support this clonotype. The CDR3 sequence is CSARDGRYTEAFF. DNA for the CDR3: TGCAGTGCTAGAGATGGGAGGTACACTGAAGCTTTCTTT. The gene calls are TRBV20-1 and TRBJ1-1, with D unresolved. The CDR3 covers 13 residues. Germline-derived CDR1 and CDR2 are DFQATT and SNEGSKA (reference sequence). The ends were cut back, 0 bases at V and 3 bases at J, with 8 bases in the middle.

The rearrangement links TRBV6-5 to TRBJ1-2; a possible D gene is TRBD1 (6 bases). Germline V gene sequence: CDR1 MNHEY, CDR2 SVGAGI. Trimming cost V 2 bases and J 4 bases, with 26 bases left between them. The CDR3 spans 19 residues. In DNA, the CDR3 is TGTGCCAGCAGTTACGAAGGGGGAGACAGGACTCCTCTTGTCTATGGCTACACCTTC. Its protein product is CASSYEGGDRTPLVYGYTF.

This clonotype was seen a handful of times. The gene calls are TRBV11-2 and TRBJ2-5, with D unresolved. This CDR3 comprises 14 residues. Looked up from germline, CDR1 is SGHAT and CDR2 is FQNNGV. V dropped 2 bases and J dropped 3 bases, with 10 bases sitting between them. CDR3 sequence: CASSLSSVKETQYF. The CDR3 nucleotides read TGTGCCAGCAGCTTATCCAGCGTGAAAGAGACCCAGTACTTC. The full variable domain, with the rest looked up from reference TRBV11-2 and TRBJ2-5, is EAGVAQSPRYKIIEKRQSVAFWCNPISGHATLYWYQQILGQGPKLLIQFQNNGVVDDSQLPKDRFSAERLKGVDSTLKIQPAKLEDSAVYLCASSLSSVKETQYFGPGTRLLVL.

This clonotype appeared many times. V gene TRBV19 combines with J gene TRBJ1-4, with a possible D match to TRBD1 (6 bases). This CDR3 region has 14 residues. Germline values: CDR1 LNHDA, CDR2 SQIVND (reference sequence). Trimming pared 3 bases from V and 5 bases from J, leaving 10 bases between. CDR3 in amino acids: CASSIGQFNEKLFF. CDR3 DNA: TGTGCCAGTAGTATCGGACAGTTCAATGAAAAACTGTTTTTT.

CDR3 nucleotides: TGTGCCAGCAGCGTAACCGGGACCGCGAGAGATACGCAGTATTTT. Amino acid sequence: CASSVTGTARDTQYF. V usage is TRBV9 and J usage is TRBJ2-3; D tentatively fits TRBD1 or TRBD2 (5 bases each). CDR1 and CDR2 (germline): SGDLS, YYNGEE. Trimming took off 1 base at V and 5 bases at J, with 14 bases between the two ends. This CDR3 is built from 15 residues.

This clonotype was observed a handful of times. The CDR3 spells CASSQGLAGRNEQFF. DNA of the CDR3: TGTGCCAGCAGTCAAGGACTAGCGGGACGAAATGAGCAGTTCTTC. The chain is built from TRBV12-3 or TRBV12-4 and TRBJ2-1; 12 bases align to TRBD2. The CDR3 is 15 residues long. The V segment lost 5 bases and the J segment 7 bases; nucleotides outside the gene matches: 6.

This clonotype has just a few counts. The chain recombines TRBV11-2 with TRBJ2-5; 12 bases map to TRBD1. The ends lost 4 bases at V and 4 bases at J; junction bases unmatched: 4. The CDR3 is 15 amino acids. Germline CDR1 reads SGHAT; CDR2 reads FQNNGV. The CDR3 reads CASSWGTGGGETQYF. In DNA form, the CDR3 reads TGTGCCAGCAGCTGGGGGACAGGGGGCGGAGAGACCCAGTACTTC.

This clonotype was counted once. A read error may explain this, as a much larger clone is one base away. The CDR3 sequence: CASSYDAAGGPYEQYF. The CDR3 DNA reads TGTGCCAGCAGTTACGACGCCGCGGGAGGGCCCTACGAGCAGTACTTC. This rearrangement joins TRBV6-6 to TRBJ2-7; 9 bases line up with TRBD2. The germline CDR1 and CDR2 sequences are MNHNY and SVGAGI (reference sequence). The CDR3 is made up of 16 amino acids. The V segment lost 2 bases and the J segment 2 bases; nucleotides outside the gene matches: 7.

This clonotype was observed many times. The rearrangement links TRBV7-2 to TRBJ1-5, with D perhaps matching TRBD1 (5 bases). The CDR3 runs to 14 residues. The V gene lost 5 bases and the J gene lost 0 bases, with 8 bases spanning the gap. The germline CDR1 and CDR2 sequences are SGHTA and FQGNSA. The CDR3 bases are TGTGCCAGCAGCCCGGACATTAGCAATCAGCCCCAGCATTTT. Its translation: CASSPDISNQPQHF.

The J gene is TRBJ1-4, the V gene TRBV14, with D hard to call. The CDR3 loop spans 13 amino acids. V lost 0 bases and J lost 12, with 11 bases in between. The germline CDR1 and CDR2 sequences are SGHDN and FVKESK. CDR3 nucleotides: TGTGCCAGCAGCCAAGACAACGGGTATCAACTGTTTTTT. Amino acids: CASSQDNGYQLFF.

To note about this clonotype: In this CDR3 the conserved last residue, phenylalanine or tryptophan, is missing, so a read error is likely. The chain carries TRBV2 and TRBJ2-5; no firm D call. The V end was cut by 6 bases, the J end by 5 bases, with 19 bases between. CDR3 length: 15 residues. Germline CDR1 is SNHLY and CDR2 is FYNNEI. CDR3 nucleotide sequence: TGTGCCAGCAGCTCCGGACGGGCATATCGGGAGACCCAGTACTAC. It codes for CASSSGRAYRETQYY.

Many counts were recorded for this clonotype. The chain joins TRBV5-5 to TRBJ1-1; D is perhaps TRBD1 (6 bases). The CDR3 runs 13 residues. Trimming took 6 bases from V and 3 from J, leaving 12 bases between them. The germline CDR1 and CDR2 sequences are SGHKS and YYEKEE (reference sequence). The CDR3 sequence: CASTLYRDTEAFF. The CDR3 DNA reads TGTGCCAGCACGTTATACAGGGACACTGAAGCTTTCTTT.

This clonotype was observed a handful of times. The J gene is TRBJ2-7, the V gene TRBV13, with unresolved D. The V end lost 0 bases, the J end lost 4 bases, and 10 bases lay between the germline ends. The CDR3 is 14 amino acids. Germline V lookup: CDR1 PRHDT, CDR2 FYEKMQ (reference sequence). CDR3 amino acids: CASSLGVFGYEQYF. CDR3 DNA: TGTGCCAGCAGCTTAGGGGTTTTCGGATACGAGCAGTACTTC.

The chain joins TRBV12-3 or TRBV12-4 to TRBJ1-1, with a tentative D call TRBD1 (6 bases). The V and J ends lost 4 bases and 2 bases respectively, with 14 bases between them. CDR3 length: 15 residues. The CDR3 DNA is TGTGCCAGCAGTTCTTCCGGGACACCTAACACTGAAGCTTTCTTT. Encoded protein: CASSSSGTPNTEAFF.

The sample holds many counts of this clonotype. The chain carries TRBV29-1 and TRBJ1-1; D unclear. With 2 bases removed from V and 6 bases from J, the gap between germline ends came to 10 bases. CDR3 length: 12 amino acids. In germline, CDR1 is SQVTM, CDR2 ANQGSEA. CDR3 DNA sequence: TGCAGCGTTGAAAAAGGGCACCCTGAAGCTTTCTTT. The encoded protein is CSVEKGHPEAFF.

In its sample, this clonotype was seen many times. The chain couples TRBV4-3 to TRBJ1-1, with unresolved D. The CDR3 sequence is 14 residues long. Trimming took off 0 bases at V and 4 bases at J, with 9 bases between the two ends. Germline V gene sequence: CDR1 LGHNA, CDR2 YSLEER. CDR3 sequence: CASSQDKRGTEAFF. Here the CDR3 DNA reads TGCGCCAGCAGCCAAGACAAGAGAGGCACTGAAGCTTTCTTT.

This clonotype occurred many times. This chain connects TRBV2 to TRBJ2-5; D gene unclear. The CDR3 covers 12 residues. The V gene lost 6 bases and the J gene lost 7 bases, with 12 bases spanning the gap. From germline, CDR1 is SNHLY and CDR2 FYNNEI. The CDR3 loop reads CASRNRYGTQYF. Written as DNA, the CDR3 is TGTGCCAGCAGGAACCGATATGGGACCCAGTACTTC.

This clonotype was seen repeatedly, ten times or more. The chain couples TRBV27 to TRBJ1-1, with D tentatively TRBD1 (6 bases). V was cut by 8 bases and J by 7 bases, with 17 bases left in between. In germline, CDR1 is MNHEY, CDR2 SMNVEV (reference sequence). This CDR3 spans 13 amino acids. Here the CDR3 reads CASGITGSSEAFF. The CDR3 DNA is TGTGCCAGCGGGATCACAGGGTCCAGTGAAGCTTTCTTT.

This clonotype came up many times. This rearrangement joins TRBV7-9 to TRBJ1-1; possible D gene TRBD1, 6 bases. This CDR3 contains 16 residues. V lost 5 bases, J lost 2 bases, and 18 bases lay in between. Germline CDR1 and CDR2: SEHNR and FQNEAQ (reference sequence). The DNA of the CDR3 is TGTGCCAGCAGCCAGACATCGACAGGAGTTAACACTGAAGCTTTCTTT. This gives the protein CASSQTSTGVNTEAFF.

V is TRBV4-1 and J is TRBJ2-3, with D hard to call. The CDR3 is made up of 12 amino acids. CDR1 and CDR2 (germline): MGHRA, YSYEKL. Trimming shortened V by 8 bases and J by 3 bases, and 9 bases separated the two germline ends. The CDR3 nucleotides read TGCGCCAGCCGCCCCGGAACAGATACGCAGTATTTT. Residues: CASRPGTDTQYF.

Ten or more counts support this clonotype. The V call is TRBV12-3 or TRBV12-4, the J call TRBJ1-4, with a weak D call TRBD1 (6 bases). V was clipped by 2 bases and J by 6 bases, with 13 bases between them. There are 15 residues in the CDR3. CDR3 region: CASSLYSGGDEKLFF. The CDR3 DNA reads as TGTGCCAGCAGTTTATATTCCGGGGGCGATGAAAAACTGTTTTTT.

This clonotype turned up a few times. CDR3 amino acids: CASSGSGGAADTQYF. Here the CDR3 DNA reads TGTGCCAGCAGCGGCAGCGGGGGGGCAGCAGATACGCAGTATTTT. This sequence joins TRBV9 and TRBJ2-3; 10 bases are shared with TRBD2. There are 15 residues in the CDR3. From germline, CDR1 is SGDLS and CDR2 YYNGEE. Germline trimming cut 3 bases from V and 4 bases from J; bases unmatched to any gene: 5.